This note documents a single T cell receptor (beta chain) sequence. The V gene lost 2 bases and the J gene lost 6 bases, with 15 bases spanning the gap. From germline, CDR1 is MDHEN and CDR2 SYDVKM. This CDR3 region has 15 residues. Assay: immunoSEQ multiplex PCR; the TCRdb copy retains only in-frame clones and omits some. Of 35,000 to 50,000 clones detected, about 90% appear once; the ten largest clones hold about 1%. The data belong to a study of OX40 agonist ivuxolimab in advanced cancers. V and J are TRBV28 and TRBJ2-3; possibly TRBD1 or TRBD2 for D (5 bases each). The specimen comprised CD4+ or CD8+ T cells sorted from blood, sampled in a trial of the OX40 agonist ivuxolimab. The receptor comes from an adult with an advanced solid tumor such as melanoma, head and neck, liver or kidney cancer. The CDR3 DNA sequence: TGTGCCAGCAGTTTAGGGGGTTTGGTACCGGATACGCAGTATTTT. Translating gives CASSLGGLVPDTQYF.